One sample yielded the 32 T cell receptor beta chains listed below, sequenced in a study of response to subunit inactivated influenza vaccine. TCRdb fed the RT-PCR reads into MiXCR, producing one record per CDR3 protein. The sample lists about 150,000 distinct CDR3 sequences; over 8.5% were seen once. This material consisted of CD8+ T cells sorted from PBMCs, taken around 25 months after vaccination. The receptors were sampled from a man between 50 and 75 years old who received an inactivated influenza vaccine.

In this sample, this clonotype turned up a few times. The V call is TRBV12-3 or TRBV12-4, the J call TRBJ1-1, with a possible D match to TRBD1 (6 bases). CDR3 length: 16 residues. The V gene lost 6 bases and the J gene lost 1 base, with 18 bases spanning the gap. CDR3 sequence reads: CASRSGRLDRNTEAFF. CDR3 in DNA: TGTGCCAGCAGATCCGGGAGATTGGACAGGAACACTGAAGCTTTCTTT.

This chain uses TRBV12-3 or TRBV12-4 with TRBJ2-3; maybe TRBD2 (6 bases). The V and J ends lost 2 bases and 6 bases respectively, with 9 bases between them. This CDR3 has 13 amino acids. The CDR3 DNA reads TGTGCCAGCAGTTTAACGGAGGGGGATACGCAGTATTTT. Amino acid sequence: CASSLTEGDTQYF.

This clonotype was recorded a few times. This sequence joins TRBV6-2 or TRBV6-3 and TRBJ2-2; 7 bases agree with TRBD1. This CDR3 has 17 amino acids. J lost 2 bases, V lost 4 bases, and 10 bases had no gene match. CDR1 is MNHEY, CDR2 SVGEGT, per germline. CDR3 sequence: CASSLRDRVFNTGELFF. DNA for the CDR3: TGTGCCAGCAGTTTACGAGACAGGGTCTTCAACACCGGGGAGCTGTTTTTT.

This clonotype has at least ten counts. The gene calls are TRBV28 and TRBJ2-1; the D gene is possibly TRBD1 (6 bases). CDR3 length: 14 residues. Trimming left V 2 bases short and J 6 bases short, with 11 bases between. Germline V lookup: CDR1 MDHEN, CDR2 SYDVKM. For the CDR3, the DNA is TGTGCCAGCAGTTTACCCTGGACAGTCAATGAGCAGTTCTTC. This gives the protein CASSLPWTVNEQFF. The full variable domain, rest sourced from reference TRBV28 and TRBJ2-1, is DVKVTQSSRYLVKRTGEKVFLECVQDMDHENMFWYRQDPGLGLRLIYFSYDVKMKEKGDIPEGYSVSREKKERFSLILESASTNQTSMYLCASSLPWTVNEQFFGPGTRLTVL.

V usage is TRBV4-1 and J usage is TRBJ1-5; TRBD1 is a possible D gene (6 bases). The V and J ends lost 1 base and 0 bases respectively, with 13 bases between them. The CDR3 length is 17 residues. The germline gives CDR1 MGHRA, CDR2 YSYEKL. The CDR3 nucleotides read TGCGCCAGCAGCCAAGTCGCAGGGGCAACTAGCAATCAGCCCCAGCATTTT. This codes for CASSQVAGATSNQPQHF.

V and J are TRBV14 and TRBJ2-7; 8 bases are shared with TRBD1. Germline loops: CDR1 SGHDN, CDR2 FVKESK. The V segment lost 5 bases and the J segment 3 bases; nucleotides outside the gene matches: 6. CDR3 length: 14 residues. CDR3 nucleotide sequence: TGTGCCAGCAGCACCGGACAGGGTTTCTACGAGCAGTACTTC. Its translation: CASSTGQGFYEQYF.

V usage is TRBV6-1 and J usage is TRBJ1-5, with 7 bases fitting TRBD1. Germline trimming cut 6 bases from V and 4 bases from J; bases unmatched to any gene: 9. Germline lookup yields CDR1 MNHNS and CDR2 SASEGT. This CDR3 contains 15 residues. The CDR3 DNA reads TGTGCCAGCAGCACCAGGACAGGTTTTAATCAGCCCCAGCATTTT. Amino acids: CASSTRTGFNQPQHF.

The V call is TRBV28, the J call TRBJ2-1, with 7 bases aligning to TRBD2. This CDR3 contains 14 residues. The J segment lost 7 bases and the V segment lost 3 bases, leaving 6 bases of the junction unmatched. Germline assignment: CDR1 MDHEN and CDR2 SYDVKM. CDR3 coding DNA: TGTGCCAGCAGTTTTCTCGGACTAGTTAATGAGCAGTTCTTC. As protein: CASSFLGLVNEQFF. Full variable domain (remainder filled in from reference TRBV28 and TRBJ2-1): DVKVTQSSRYLVKRTGEKVFLECVQDMDHENMFWYRQDPGLGLRLIYFSYDVKMKEKGDIPEGYSVSREKKERFSLILESASTNQTSMYLCASSFLGLVNEQFFGPGTRLTVL.

The rearrangement uses TRBV4-2 and TRBJ1-5, with D maybe TRBD1 (6 bases). Germline V CDR1 and CDR2: LGHNA, YNFKEQ. V was pared by 0 bases and J by 6 bases, with 15 bases between. CDR3 length: 16 amino acids. CDR3 sequence reads: CASSQELQGYAQPQHF. The CDR3 DNA reads TGTGCCAGCAGCCAAGAGTTACAGGGTTATGCTCAGCCCCAGCATTTT.

V usage is TRBV4-2 and J usage is TRBJ1-2; maybe TRBD1 (5 bases). There are 16 residues in the CDR3. V lost 1 base to trimming and J lost 5 bases, with 17 bases between them. The germline V gene encodes CDR1 LGHNA and CDR2 YNFKEQ. The CDR3 coding sequence is TGTGCCAGCAGCCAAGGTCCCAGGGCAGGTGCTTATGGCTACACCTTC. Encoded protein: CASSQGPRAGAYGYTF.

The V call is TRBV21-1, the J call TRBJ2-1; the listed D gene, TRBD2, was not tested against the DNA. TRBV21-1 has pseudogene status. The CDR3 is 20 amino acids. The CDR3 protein is CASSKAQASGRLGDYNEQFF. The CDR3 region has the DNA TGTGCCAGCAGCAAAGCTCAGGCTAGCGGGAGGCTAGGGGACTACAATGAGCAGTTCTTC.

V usage is TRBV14 and J usage is TRBJ2-2; 12 bases are shared with TRBD2. The V and J ends lost 4 bases and 5 bases, in that order; junction bases with no gene match: 11. The CDR3 runs 18 residues. Germline CDR1 reads SGHDN; CDR2 reads FVKESK. Here the CDR3 reads CASSPWTSGTLGTGELFF. The CDR3 coding sequence is TGTGCCAGCAGCCCTTGGACTAGCGGGACCCTCGGGACCGGGGAGCTGTTTTTT.

This clonotype was picked up many times. The V call is TRBV4-3, the J call TRBJ2-1; D perhaps matches TRBD1 (5 bases). Trimming pared 0 bases from V and 5 bases from J, leaving 11 bases between. Germline assignment: CDR1 LGHNA and CDR2 YSLEER. This CDR3 has 15 residues. The CDR3 DNA reads as TGCGCCAGCAGCCAAGAAGTCAGACAGCACAATGAGCAGTTCTTC. Translation gives CASSQEVRQHNEQFF.

The chain couples TRBV2 to TRBJ2-7; a possible D gene is TRBD1 (5 bases). CDR3 length equals 15 residues. Germline CDR1 reads SNHLY; CDR2 reads FYNNEI. Between the trimmed V and J ends, which lost 6 bases and 2 bases, there was a span of 17 bases. The CDR3 spells CASSGIQENPYEQYF. As DNA, the CDR3 is TGTGCCAGCAGCGGCATACAGGAGAATCCCTACGAGCAGTACTTC. Filled out from reference TRBV2 and TRBJ2-7, the complete variable domain reads EPEVTQTPSHQVTQMGQEVILRCVPISNHLYFYWYRQILGQKVEFLVSFYNNEISEKSEIFDDQFSVERPDGSNFTLKIRSTKLEDSAMYFCASSGIQENPYEQYFGPGTRLTVT.

The V call is TRBV29-1, the J call TRBJ2-2; 9 nucleotides match TRBD2. CDR3 length: 13 residues. J was trimmed by 5 bases and V by 7 bases; bases with no gene match: 5. Germline V lookup: CDR1 SQVTM, CDR2 ANQGSEA. The CDR3 region is CSAGTSRTGELFF. DNA of the CDR3: TGCAGCGCGGGGACTAGCAGGACCGGGGAGCTGTTTTTT.

J is TRBJ2-5 and V is TRBV6-5; weak D call: TRBD1 (7 bases). CDR1 is MNHEY, CDR2 SVGAGI, per germline. V shed 0 bases and J shed 0 bases, with 11 bases lying between them. The CDR3 is made up of 16 amino acids. CDR3 sequence: CASSYSAGGYQETQYF. Written as DNA, the CDR3 is TGTGCCAGCAGTTACTCAGCAGGGGGGTACCAAGAGACCCAGTACTTC.

This clonotype was counted between two and nine times. The V gene is TRBV20-1, the J gene TRBJ2-1; 8 bases match TRBD2. The CDR3 loop spans 15 amino acids. Germline lookup yields CDR1 DFQATT and CDR2 SNEGSKA (reference sequence). Unmatched junction bases numbered 9, after V lost 5 bases and J lost 3 bases. CDR3 DNA: TGCAGTGCTCCCCAAGCGGGAGTGAGCTACAATGAGCAGTTCTTC. It encodes CSAPQAGVSYNEQFF.

Only a few counts were recorded for this clonotype. The chain combines TRBV9 with TRBJ2-2; 8 positions agree with TRBD2. This CDR3 has 15 amino acids. V shed 2 bases and J 4 bases; nucleotides not matched to a gene: 4. Germline CDR1 is SGDLS and CDR2 is YYNGEE. The CDR3: CASSVSGGRTGELFF. CDR3 DNA: TGTGCCAGCAGCGTCAGCGGGGGCCGCACCGGGGAGCTGTTTTTT.

The V gene is TRBV11-2, the J gene TRBJ2-3, with D maybe TRBD1 (5 bases). Germline assignment: CDR1 SGHAT and CDR2 FQNNGV. This CDR3 comprises 16 residues. The V end lost 1 base, the J end lost 1 base, and 12 bases lay between the germline ends. In nucleotides, the CDR3 is TGTGCCAGCAGCTTAGCTGGCAGGGTGGGCACAGATACGCAGTATTTT. It yields the protein CASSLAGRVGTDTQYF.

The rearrangement links TRBV14 to TRBJ2-1; tentative D call: TRBD2 (6 bases). CDR3 length: 16 residues. V was clipped by 5 bases and J by 3 bases, with 17 bases between them. The germline CDR1 and CDR2 sequences are SGHDN and FVKESK. CDR3 region: CASSSLPGLLYNEQFF. As DNA, the CDR3 is TGTGCCAGCAGCTCATTGCCAGGACTACTCTACAATGAGCAGTTCTTC. The entire variable domain, with the rest obtained from reference TRBV14 and TRBJ2-1, is as follows: EAGVTQFPSHSVIEKGQTVTLRCDPISGHDNLYWYRRVMGKEIKFLLHFVKESKQDESGMPNNRFLAERTGGTYSTLKVQPAELEDSGVYFCASSSLPGLLYNEQFFGPGTRLTVL.

This clonotype was counted between two and nine times. The chain has TRBV7-9 and TRBJ2-3; D might be TRBD1 (5 bases). The V end lost 3 bases, the J end lost 7 bases, and 17 bases lay between the germline ends. Germline V gene data show CDR1 as SEHNR and CDR2 as FQNEAQ (reference sequence). This CDR3 is 15 amino acids long. CDR3 DNA: TGTGCCAGCAGCTTTCCAGGGCCTAAAATCAATACGCAGTATTTT. Its translation is CASSFPGPKINTQYF.

The chain combines TRBV7-6 with TRBJ1-3; D uncertain. V was trimmed by 5 bases and J by 0 bases, leaving 8 bases between them. CDR1 and CDR2 from the germline V gene are SGHVS and FNYEAQ. The CDR3 is 14 amino acids. CDR3: CASSPHISGNTIYF. CDR3 coding DNA: TGTGCCAGCAGCCCCCATATCTCTGGAAACACCATATATTTT.

This clonotype was counted only a few times. V is TRBV24-1 and J is TRBJ2-1; 7 nucleotides match TRBD1. The ends lost 3 bases at V and 4 bases at J; junction bases unmatched: 5. Germline lookup yields CDR1 KGHDR and CDR2 SFDVKD. The CDR3 contains 15 residues. CDR3 DNA sequence: TGTGCCACCAGTGATCTGACGGGACAGTACAATGAGCAGTTCTTC. It specifies CATSDLTGQYNEQFF.

This clonotype was seen only a few times. The rearrangement uses TRBV27 and TRBJ2-7; 13 bases are shared with TRBD2. V lost 6 bases to trimming and J lost 9 bases; unmatched junction nucleotides: 8. Germline lookup yields CDR1 MNHEY and CDR2 SMNVEV (reference sequence). The CDR3 spans 14 residues. CDR3 loop: CASSWTSGSRWQYF. The CDR3 DNA sequence: TGTGCCAGCAGCTGGACTAGCGGGAGCAGGTGGCAGTACTTC.

The V call is TRBV20-1, the J call TRBJ2-7, with D maybe TRBD2 (5 bases). Germline assignment: CDR1 DFQATT and CDR2 SNEGSKA (reference sequence). V lost 3 bases and J 2 bases, leaving 14 bases between the germline ends. The CDR3 has 14 residues. The CDR3 coding sequence is TGCAGTGCTAGCTCCATGGGAGCTACCTACGAGCAGTACTTC. It specifies CSASSMGATYEQYF.

V and J are TRBV6-2 or TRBV6-3 and TRBJ1-1, with 9 bases identical to TRBD1. In germline, CDR1 is MNHEY, CDR2 SVGEGT. The CDR3 length is 14 residues. Losses at the gene ends were 6 bases for V and 2 bases for J; bases not matched to a gene: 4. The CDR3 protein is CASSQTGGNTEAFF. For the CDR3, the DNA is TGTGCCAGCAGCCAGACAGGGGGAAACACTGAAGCTTTCTTT.

This clonotype was counted many times. The V and J genes are TRBV7-2 and TRBJ1-1; D not resolved. The CDR3 has 16 residues. Germline values: CDR1 SGHTA, CDR2 FQGNSA. V dropped 5 bases and J dropped 0 bases, with 16 bases sitting between them. Here the CDR3 reads CASSLRHPSLNTEAFF. The CDR3 DNA is TGTGCCAGCAGCCTTCGACACCCCTCCCTGAACACTGAAGCTTTCTTT.

This clonotype was seen many times. The V gene is TRBV6-1, the J gene TRBJ2-2; perhaps TRBD2 as D (6 bases). The CDR3 has 15 amino acids. V was clipped by 5 bases and J by 1 base, with 11 bases between them. Germline lookup yields CDR1 MNHNS and CDR2 SASEGT. This CDR3 is CASSMWGENTGELFF. CDR3 sequence (DNA): TGTGCCAGCAGTATGTGGGGGGAGAACACCGGGGAGCTGTTTTTT.

Ten or more counts support this clonotype. The chain links TRBV29-1 to TRBJ2-7; D is perhaps TRBD2 (6 bases). Germline V gives CDR1 SQVTM, CDR2 ANQGSEA. The CDR3 runs 14 residues. V lost 2 bases and J lost 2, with 13 bases in between. CDR3 in DNA: TGCAGCGTTGAAAGTACGGGGAGGCCCTACGAGCAGTACTTC. Translated: CSVESTGRPYEQYF.

This clonotype was detected ten times or more. The rearrangement uses TRBV7-2 and TRBJ2-2; D gene unclear. The CDR3 totals 14 residues. Germline V CDR1 and CDR2: SGHTA, FQGNSA. Trimming took 1 base from V and 8 from J, leaving 11 bases between them. CDR3 residues: CASSLDPGQGELFF. CDR3 coding DNA: TGTGCCAGCAGCTTAGATCCTGGGCAAGGGGAGCTGTTTTTT.

Ten or more counts support this clonotype. The rearrangement joins TRBV9 to TRBJ1-2; 8 bases agree with TRBD1. The V gene end was trimmed by 3 bases and the J gene end by 7 bases; junction bases not matched to a gene: 17. This CDR3 comprises 17 residues. Germline V gene data show CDR1 as SGDLS and CDR2 as YYNGEE. The CDR3 nucleotides read TGTGCCAGCAGCGAGACCCGGGACAGGCCTCTTACGGGTGGCTACACCTTC. It encodes CASSETRDRPLTGGYTF.

The rearrangement uses TRBV4-3 and TRBJ2-2, with D maybe TRBD1 (6 bases). The V gene's germline CDR1 is LGHNA and CDR2 YSLEER. This CDR3 spans 14 amino acids. Trimming cost V 4 bases and J 6 bases, with 12 bases left between them. The CDR3 loop is CASSRITGPGELFF. CDR3 DNA: TGCGCCAGCAGCCGCATAACAGGGCCCGGGGAGCTGTTTTTT.